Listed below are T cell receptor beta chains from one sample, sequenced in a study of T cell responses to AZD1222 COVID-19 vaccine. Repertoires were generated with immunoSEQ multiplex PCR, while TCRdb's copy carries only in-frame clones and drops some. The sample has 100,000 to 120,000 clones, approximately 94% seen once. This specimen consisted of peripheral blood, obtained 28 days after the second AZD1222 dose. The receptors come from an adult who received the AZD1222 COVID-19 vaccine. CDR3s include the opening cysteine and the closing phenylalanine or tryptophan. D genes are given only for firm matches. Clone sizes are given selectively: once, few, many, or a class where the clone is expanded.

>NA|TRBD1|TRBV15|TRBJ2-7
TGTGCCACCAGCAGAGATTTTCCACAGGGGGGCTACGAGCAGTACTTC
CATSRDFPQGGYEQYF
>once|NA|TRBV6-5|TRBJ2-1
TGTGCCAGCAGGTTATCGGTGGGACGGTACAATGAGCAGTTCTTC
CASRLSVGRYNEQFF
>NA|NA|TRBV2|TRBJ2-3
TGTGCCAGCAGTGAATCAGTGACGGTTGCTCCCACAGATACGCAGTATTTT
CASSESVTVAPTDTQYF
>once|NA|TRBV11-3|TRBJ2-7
TGTGCCAGCAGCCCAGGGTCGGGTAACTACGAGCAGTACTTC
CASSPGSGNYEQYF
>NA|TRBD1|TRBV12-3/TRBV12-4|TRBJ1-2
TGTGCCAGCAGTATAACAGGGGGCGGTGGCTACACCTTC
CASSITGGGGYTF
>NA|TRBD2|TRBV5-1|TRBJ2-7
TGCGCCAGCAGCTTGTTTCTAGCGGGTTCCTACGAGCAGTACTTC
CASSLFLAGSYEQYF
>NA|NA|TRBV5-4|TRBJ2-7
TGTGCCAGCAGCCAAAACAGCATGACAACCTACGAGCAGTACTTC
CASSQNSMTTYEQYF
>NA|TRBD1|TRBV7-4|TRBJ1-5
TGTGCCAGCAGCTTAGGGACAGGGGGCAACGACAATCAGCCCCAGCATTTT
CASSLGTGGNDNQPQHF
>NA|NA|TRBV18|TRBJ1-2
TGTGCCAGCTCACCACCAGAGAAATATGGCTACACCTTC
CASSPPEKYGYTF
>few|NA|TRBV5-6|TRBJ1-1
TGTGCCAGCAGCTCCTTGACAACTATGAACACTGAAGCTTTCTTT
CASSSLTTMNTEAFF
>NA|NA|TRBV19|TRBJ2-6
TGTGCCAGTAGTAGGAATACGCACGGGGCCAACGTCCTGACTTTC
CASSRNTHGANVLTF
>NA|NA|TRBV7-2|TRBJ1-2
TGTGCCAGCAGCTTAGCGGGAGGGATCCGCTATGGCTACACCTTC
CASSLAGGIRYGYTF
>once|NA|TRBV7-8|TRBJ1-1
TGTGCCAGCAGCTTAGCTGGGCAGGATGAAGCTTTCTTT
CASSLAGQDEAFF
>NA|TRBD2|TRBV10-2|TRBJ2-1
TGCGCCAGCAGCTATTTCATCCAACCGGGACTAGCGAACTCCTACAATGAGCAGTTCTTC
CASSYFIQPGLANSYNEQFF
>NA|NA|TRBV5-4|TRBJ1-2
TGTGCCAGCAGCTTCTCGACTGATAATTATGGCTACACCTTC
CASSFSTDNYGYTF
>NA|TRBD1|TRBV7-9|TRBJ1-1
TGTGCCAGCAGGGGCAGTCGGGCAGGGGGGCACACTGAAGCTTTCTTT
CASRGSRAGGHTEAFF
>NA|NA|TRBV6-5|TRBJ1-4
TGTGCCAGCAGTTACTCATACGGTACCAGGGGAAAACTGTTTTTT
CASSYSYGTRGKLFF
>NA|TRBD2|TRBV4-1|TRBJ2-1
TGCGCCAGCAGCCTTACCCCGGGACTAGCGGGAGGTGAGCAGTTCTTC
CASSLTPGLAGGEQFF
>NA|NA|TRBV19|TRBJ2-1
TGTGCCAGTAGTATGACAGAAGGTGAGCAGTTCTTC
CASSMTEGEQFF
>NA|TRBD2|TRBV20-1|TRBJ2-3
TGCAGTGCTAGTGCATATCGTTCCGCAGCGGGAAATTCAGCAGATACGCAGTATTTT
CSASAYRSAAGNSADTQYF
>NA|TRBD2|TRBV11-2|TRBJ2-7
TGTGCCAGCAGCTTAGATCTTCGGCTAGCGGGAGAGAAGTACTTC
CASSLDLRLAGEKYF
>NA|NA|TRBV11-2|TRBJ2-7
TGTGCCAGCAGCTTACAACAGAACTCCTACGAGCAGTACTTC
CASSLQQNSYEQYF